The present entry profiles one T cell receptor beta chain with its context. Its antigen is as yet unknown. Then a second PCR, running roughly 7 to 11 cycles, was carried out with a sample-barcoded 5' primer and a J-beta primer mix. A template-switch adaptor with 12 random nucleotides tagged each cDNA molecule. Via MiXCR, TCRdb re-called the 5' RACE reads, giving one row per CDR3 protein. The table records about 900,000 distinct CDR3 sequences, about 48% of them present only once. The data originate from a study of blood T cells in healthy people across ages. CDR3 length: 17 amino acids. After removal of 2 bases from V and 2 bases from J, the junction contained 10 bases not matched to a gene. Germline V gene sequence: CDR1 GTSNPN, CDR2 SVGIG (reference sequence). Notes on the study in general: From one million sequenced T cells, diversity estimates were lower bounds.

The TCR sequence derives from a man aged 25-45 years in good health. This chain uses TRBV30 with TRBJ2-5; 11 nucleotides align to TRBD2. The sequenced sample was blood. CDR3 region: CAWSIRLAGGIQETQYF. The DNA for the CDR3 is TGTGCCTGGAGTATACGTCTAGCGGGGGGAATTCAAGAGACCCAGTACTTC.